This T cell receptor (beta chain) is drawn from a study of cytomegalovirus exposure and HLA in healthy donors. Study conclusions and caveats: Donors belonging to an Asian-associated ancestry cluster reportedly showed fewer N-insertions in productive TCRs than the roughly 700-donor mean, according to what a later analysis found. The authors considered a cluster of highly shared sequence variants likely to be a sequencing artifact.

Remarks on this clone: The antigen is unknown.

Use of 60 Vbeta and 13 Jbeta primers characterized the PCR. Method: immunoSEQ multiplex PCR; TCRdb's copy keeps in-frame clones and lacks some. This table has around 180,000 clones, roughly 84% appearing once. This sequence originates from a boy aged 5-17 years in good health and CMV-seronegative. Sequencing was carried out using PBMCs.

CDR3 sequence reads: CASSKTGTGFSGANVLTF. CDR3 sequence (DNA): TGTGCCAGCAGCAAGACCGGGACAGGGTTTTCCGGGGCCAACGTCCTGACTTTC. This chain joins TRBV7-9 and TRBJ2-6; 9 bases are shared with TRBD1. The CDR3 totals 18 residues. V trimming: 5 bases; J trimming: 4 bases; junction bases outside the gene matches: 12. The germline gives CDR1 SEHNR, CDR2 FQNEAQ (reference sequence). The full variable domain, completed using reference TRBV7-9 and TRBJ2-6, is DTGVSQNPRHKITKRGQNVTFRCDPISEHNRLYWYRQTLGQGPEFLTYFQNEAQLEKSRLLSDRFSAERPKGSFSTLEIQRTEQGDSAMYLCASSKTGTGFSGANVLTFGAGSRLTVL.